The clone carrying this T cell receptor beta chain was recorded many times. The antigen remains undetermined. Libraries for TCR beta were made by quantitative 5'-RACE with molecular barcodes. TCRdb called the 5' RACE reads again in MiXCR, with one record for every CDR3 protein. Of some 200,000 distinct CDR3 sequences in the sample, about 26% were seen once. The sample belongs to a study of CD8 T cells in ankylosing spondylitis. Study-wide findings and caveats: Some motif variants were previously reported in reactive arthritis synovial fluid and blood. For ankylosing spondylitis blood, a TCR beta motif of under 10 highly homologous variants appeared characteristic.

The CDR3 sequence is 16 residues long. The V gene's germline CDR1 is DFQATT and CDR2 SNEGSKA (reference sequence). V was pared by 1 base and J by 0 bases, with 5 bases of the junction left unmatched. This receptor was taken from a male donor with ankylosing spondylitis or in good health (not recorded which). The rearrangement uses TRBV20-1 and TRBJ2-7; 11 bases align to TRBD2. The sample comprised blood, either unsorted or a sorted T cell fraction (not recorded which). The CDR3 region has the DNA TGCAGTGCTAGAGCGGCTAGCGGGAGGCCCTCCTACGAGCAGTACTTC. Residues: CSARAASGRPSYEQYF.